The T cell receptor beta chain described here comes from a study of T cells after yellow fever vaccination (dated by TCRdb to about 2019). Background on the whole study: The SMART-Seq v4 Ultra Low Input RNA kit was used to prepare libraries from fractions with low cell numbers. Two healthy male donors made up the cohort, one aged 18 to 29 years and the other aged 30 to 40 years. Blood was collected at multiple timepoints before and after primary and secondary immunization, and bulk PBMC replicates and cell subsets were isolated. To follow T-cell clones before and after primary and booster YFV17D yellow fever vaccination, bulk TCR alpha and beta repertoires were sequenced over time.

This specimen's treatment or condition label, per the study, means: live attenuated yellow fever vaccine strain. At each blood-draw timepoint, two biological replicates of bulk PBMCs were collected. PBMCs were isolated from peripheral blood using a standard Ficoll-Paque protocol. TriZol was used to extract RNA from bulk PBMCs, CD4 and CD8 fractions, and dextramer-positive and dextramer-negative fractions. The CDR3 holds 12 amino acids from the cysteine to the phenylalanine. The only DNA kept is the CDR3, 36 bases in frame from the first base. V sheds 7 bases and J sheds 5 bases, leaving 12 bases between their ends. As encoded in the germline V gene (reference sequence), CDR1 is DFQATT while CDR2 is SNEGSKA. Study-wide findings and limitations: A small fraction of clonotypes showed up in both the CD4 and CD8 compartments, probably as a result of convergent recombination. The secondary T-cell response was found to be weaker but faster than the primary response, with a peak reached on day 5 rather than on day 15. Most clones expanded after primary vaccination (about 95% of CD4 and approximately 86% of CD8) were re-detected after the booster, suggesting that broad memory maintenance occurred. Computational filtering was needed because FACS-sorted repertoires could contain abundant contaminating clonotypes from the bulk population. Because the study included only two donors, the extent to which the findings can be generalized is limited.

This clonotype turned up a few times. What antigen it recognizes has not been identified. Base qualities were left out, and no much larger clone turns up one base away. TCR cDNA was synthesized by 5'RACE template switching, through which a universal primer site and unique molecular identifiers were introduced. Priming of cDNA synthesis was performed from both the TCR alpha and TCR beta constant segments. Libraries were amplified in two PCR steps, with sample barcodes and sequencing adapters added in the second step. Sequencing of libraries was performed on Illumina HiSeq 2500 (2x100 bp) or NovaSeq (2x150 bp). Under the source paper's analysis protocol: MIGEC handled demultiplexing of reads and collapsing into UMI consensus sequences, while MiXCR performed V(D)J alignment. Vaccine-responding clonotypes were identified with edgeR using replicate PBMC samples, with FDR below 0.01 and a log2 fold change above 5 up to day 15 being required. Each bulk clonotype was labeled CD4 or CD8 based on which sequenced repertoire, CD4 or CD8, contained the clonotype at higher abundance. The public reads were reprocessed in TCRdb via fastp at Q25 and MiXCR, keeping in-frame beta chains. Each entry is one CDR3 protein sequence, shown with its most common DNA and genes. These V and J calls rely on TCRdb rather than the paper's analysis. This sample holds hundreds of thousands of distinct CDR3 sequences; 13% were observed only once. The top ten hold around an eighth of the sample.

The source of this sequence is a man aged 25 to 45 who received the YFV17D yellow fever vaccine. The source material was PBMCs, sampled on the day of the yellow fever booster vaccination. This sequence uses TRBV20-1 and TRBJ2-1, with the D segment identity uncertain. The DNA sequence follows: TGCAGTGTCCCAGCTGGACACAATGAGCAGTTCTTC. Protein translation: CSVPAGHNEQFF.